One sample yielded the 9 T cell receptor beta chains listed below, sequenced in a study of shared T cell receptors in the human thymus (dated by TCRdb to the early 2020s). Receptor amplification or capture employed the immunoSEQ multiplex PCR assay. In its TCRdb copy, this immuneACCESS table keeps in-frame sequences only and misses some clones. Where compared with another copy, unresolved V genes explain less than half of these, and the others have no known cause. This sample is represented by over 650,000 clones; over 75% of them were singletons. The ten biggest clones cover about 0.0094% of the sample. These same data were also listed under a study on human thymus T cells.

The sequenced material came from thymocytes. These receptors came from a boy under two years old with a congenital heart defect. Donor details come from another sample of the same person, matched by shared clones.

The V call is TRBV7-9, the J call TRBJ1-4; 10 nucleotides align to TRBD1. The CDR3 runs to 14 residues. The trim removed 5 bases at V and 6 bases at J, leaving 3 bases unmatched. In germline, CDR1 is SEHNR, CDR2 FQNEAQ (reference sequence). The CDR3, as DNA: TGTGCCAGCAGCGCGGGACAGGGGTATGAAAAACTGTTTTTT. Protein: CASSAGQGYEKLFF.

The rearrangement links TRBV29-1 to TRBJ2-7, with 14 nucleotides matching TRBD2. The CDR3 covers 16 residues. From germline, CDR1 is SQVTM and CDR2 ANQGSEA. V dropped 7 bases and J dropped 0; count of bases not matched to a gene: 8. This chain's CDR3 is CSAGTSGGLLSYEQYF. The CDR3 nucleotides read TGCAGCGCAGGGACTAGCGGGGGCCTCCTCTCCTACGAGCAGTACTTC.

This clone came up once. The chain employs TRBV28 and TRBJ2-1; 14 nucleotides line up with TRBD2. The CDR3 contains 19 residues. Trimming removed 5 bases from V and 0 bases from J; junction bases left unmatched: 9. Germline CDR1 and CDR2: MDHEN and SYDVKM. The CDR3 nucleotides read TGTGCCAGCAGTCCGGGACTAGCGGGAGAACGGAGCTCCTACAATGAGCAGTTCTTC. Protein product: CASSPGLAGERSSYNEQFF.

The V and J genes are TRBV7-9 and TRBJ2-7; no reliable D call. The germline gives CDR1 SEHNR, CDR2 FQNEAQ (reference sequence). CDR3 length equals 15 residues. The V end lost 3 bases, the J end lost 2 bases, and 14 bases lay between the germline ends. The CDR3 nucleotides are TGTGCCAGCAGCTTGCCAACCACCGGTACCTACGAGCAGTACTTC. Its protein product is CASSLPTTGTYEQYF.

The chain joins TRBV19 to TRBJ1-4; no definite D call. The CDR3 extends over 15 amino acids. CDR1 LNHDA and CDR2 SQIVND come from the germline V gene (reference sequence). V was cut by 6 bases and J by 2 bases, with 13 bases left in between. CDR3 in amino acids: CASRADSTTNEKLFF. For the CDR3, the DNA is TGTGCCAGTAGGGCAGACTCCACTACTAATGAAAAACTGTTTTTT.

This clone was counted only a few times. V gene TRBV5-1 combines with J gene TRBJ1-2, with TRBD1 matching 12 bases. Germline trimming cut 3 bases from V and 8 bases from J; bases unmatched to any gene: 8. The CDR3 length is 15 residues. The germline V gene has CDR1 SGHRS and CDR2 YFSETQ. The CDR3 loop is CASSSLRGTGGGYTF. CDR3 bases: TGCGCCAGCAGCTCACTCCGAGGGACAGGGGGCGGCTACACCTTC.

The chain joins TRBV30 to TRBJ1-1; weak D call: TRBD1 (6 bases). The CDR3 is 14 residues long. Germline V CDR1 and CDR2: GTSNPN, SVGIG (reference sequence). The V gene lost 5 bases and the J gene lost 1 base, with 14 bases spanning the gap. The CDR3 region is CAWGPRGRNTEAFF. The CDR3 nucleotides read TGTGCCTGGGGTCCCAGGGGTCGGAACACTGAAGCTTTCTTT.

The gene calls are TRBV2 and TRBJ2-5, with 8 positions matching TRBD2. CDR1 and CDR2 (germline): SNHLY, FYNNEI. The CDR3 is 18 amino acids. The J segment lost 0 bases and the V segment lost 3 bases, leaving 12 bases of the junction unmatched. As DNA, the CDR3 is TGTGCCAGCAGTGATCGCCGCATTAGCGGGACACACCAAGAGACCCAGTACTTC. This encodes CASSDRRISGTHQETQYF.

This sequence joins TRBV5-6 and TRBJ2-7, with 7 bases aligning to TRBD1. V shed 0 bases and J 1 base; nucleotides not matched to a gene: 7. The germline gives CDR1 SGHDT, CDR2 YYEEEE. The CDR3 contains 16 residues. DNA for the CDR3: TGTGCCAGCAGCTTGGGGACAGGCCTCTCGTCCTACGAGCAGTACTTC. Protein sequence: CASSLGTGLSSYEQYF.